A selection of T cell receptor beta chains follows, all from one sample in a study of cytomegalovirus exposure and HLA in healthy donors. Generated by immunoSEQ multiplex PCR, the TCRdb table keeps only in-frame clones and is missing some. The sample holds 200,000 to 250,000 clones, around four fifths seen once. The sequenced sample consisted of PBMCs. The receptors shown here come from a woman in her fifties or sixties in good health and CMV-seropositive. The CDR3 runs from the conserved cysteine through the conserved F or W. The D gene is left open where the match is weak. A clone size is listed for some rows: how often the clone was seen (once, few, many), or a class if it is expanded.

>TRBV18|.|TRBJ2-1|.
CASSPAALRETYNEQFF
TGTGCCAGCTCACCGGCGGCCTTGAGGGAGACCTACAATGAGCAGTTCTTC
>TRBV18|TRBD2|TRBJ2-1|.
CASSPNSGGTSSSYNEQFF
TGTGCCAGCTCACCGAATAGCGGGGGGACTTCCAGCTCCTACAATGAGCAGTTCTTC
>TRBV5-1|TRBD2|TRBJ2-2|.
CASSLRASGQNTGELFF
TGCGCCAGCAGCTTGCGGGCTAGCGGCCAGAACACCGGGGAGCTGTTTTTT
>TRBV6-1|TRBD1|TRBJ2-7|.
CASSEGQGAREQYF
TGTGCCAGCAGTGAGGGGCAGGGGGCTAGGGAGCAGTACTTC
>TRBV5-1|.|TRBJ2-5|.
CASSFGGQSQETQYF
TGCGCCAGCAGCTTCGGCGGGCAATCCCAAGAGACCCAGTACTTC
>TRBV4-1|TRBD2|TRBJ2-1|.
CASSQESTSINEQFF
TGCGCCAGCAGCCAAGAGTCGACTAGCATCAATGAGCAGTTCTTC
>TRBV6-6|TRBD2|TRBJ2-1|.
CASRGRLADSYNEQFF
TGTGCCAGCAGGGGCCGACTAGCGGACTCCTACAATGAGCAGTTCTTC
>TRBV10-3|TRBD2|TRBJ2-7|.
CAISLTSGSNLNEQYF
TGTGCCATCAGCCTGACTAGCGGGAGTAATCTCAACGAGCAGTACTTC
>TRBV12-1|.|TRBJ1-3|few
CASSFFRQGNGNTIYF
TGTGCCAGCAGCTTTTTCCGGCAGGGGAATGGAAACACCATATATTTT
>TRBV5-5|TRBD2|TRBJ2-2|.
CASSLGVVGTSGRAGELFF
TGTGCCAGCAGCTTGGGCGTGGTGGGGACTAGCGGGAGAGCAGGGGAGCTGTTTTTT
>TRBV5-6|TRBD1|TRBJ1-4|.
CASSVGQPEKLFF
TGTGCCAGCAGCGTGGGACAGCCGGAAAAACTGTTTTTT
>TRBV5-1|TRBD2|TRBJ2-1|.
CASSRTSGSVDEQFF
TGCGCCAGCAGCCGTACTAGCGGGAGTGTCGATGAGCAGTTCTTC
>TRBV2|.|TRBJ1-1|.
CASSAQANTEAFF
TGTGCCAGCAGTGCGCAGGCGAACACTGAAGCTTTCTTT
>TRBV20-1|.|TRBJ2-1|.
CSARGDNEQFF
TGCAGTGCTAGAGGAGATAATGAGCAGTTCTTC
>TRBV28|.|TRBJ2-1|few
CASILAGGTYNEQFF
TGTGCCAGCATTCTGGCTGGGGGGACCTACAATGAGCAGTTCTTC
>TRBV19|.|TRBJ2-2|.
CASSIVARVSPGTGELFF
TGTGCCAGTAGTATAGTTGCGAGGGTCAGCCCGGGGACCGGGGAGCTGTTTTTT
>TRBV7-9|.|TRBJ1-1|.
CASREDSWNTEAFF
TGTGCCAGTCGGGAGGACAGCTGGAACACTGAAGCTTTCTTT
>TRBV4-1|.|TRBJ1-5|few
CASSQQTGLNQPQHF
TGCGCCAGCAGCCAACAGACAGGACTTAATCAGCCCCAGCATTTT
>TRBV7-9|TRBD2|TRBJ2-3|.
CASSFWAGGGTDTQYF
TGTGCCAGCAGCTTTTGGGCGGGAGGGGGCACAGATACGCAGTATTTT
>TRBV9|TRBD2|TRBJ2-4|.
CASSDPQRGVAKNIQYF
TGTGCCAGCAGCGATCCACAGCGGGGGGTAGCCAAAAACATTCAGTACTTC
>TRBV18|TRBD1|TRBJ1-1|once
CASTEQGPYHEAFF
TGTGCCAGCACAGAACAGGGGCCATACCATGAAGCTTTCTTT
>TRBV1|.|TRBJ1-1|few
CTSPGNENTEAFF
TGCACCAGCCCCGGGAATGAGAACACTGAAGCTTTCTTT
>TRBV5-4|TRBD1|TRBJ1-1|.
CASSGRQGNTEAFF
TGTGCCAGCAGCGGCCGACAGGGGAACACTGAAGCTTTCTTT
>TRBV30|.|TRBJ2-1|few
CAWSVRGTRLNEQFF
TGTGCCTGGAGTGTACGGGGGACTCGACTCAATGAGCAGTTCTTC
>TRBV4-1|TRBD1|TRBJ2-5|.
CASSQGRQGSGETQYF
TGCGCCAGCAGCCAAGGTCGACAGGGGAGTGGGGAGACCCAGTACTTC
>TRBV7-8|.|TRBJ1-3|.
CASSGRTVLSGNTIYF
TGTGCCAGCAGCGGGCGGACAGTACTCTCTGGAAACACCATATATTTT
>TRBV11-2|.|TRBJ2-2|.
CASSLVSGEVGLFF
TGTGCCAGCAGCTTAGTCAGCGGAGAAGTGGGGCTGTTTTTT
>TRBV7-2|.|TRBJ2-7|once
CASSLRSGGTYEQYF
TGTGCCAGCAGCTTGAGGTCAGGAGGAACCTACGAGCAGTACTTC
>TRBV29-1|TRBD2|TRBJ2-5|few
CSVEGTSGGTQETQYF
TGCAGCGTTGAAGGGACTAGCGGGGGGACCCAAGAGACCCAGTACTTC
>TRBV5-3|.|TRBJ2-2|once
CARSFKRVNTGELFF
TGTGCCAGAAGCTTTAAGCGGGTGAACACCGGGGAGCTGTTTTTT
>TRBV6-6|TRBD1|TRBJ1-3|.
CASRIQGAGGNTIYF
TGTGCCAGCAGAATACAGGGGGCTGGGGGAAACACCATATATTTT
>TRBV5-1|.|TRBJ1-2|once
CASSLRTDQEGYTF
TGCGCCAGCAGCTTAAGGACTGATCAGGAGGGCTACACCTTC
>TRBV18|.|TRBJ1-2|.
CASSPATGMADYGYTF
TGTGCCAGCTCCCCGGCTACGGGGATGGCTGACTATGGCTACACCTTC
>TRBV19|.|TRBJ2-6|few
CASSTGRSGANVLTF
TGTGCCAGTAGTACAGGGCGCTCTGGGGCCAACGTCCTGACTTTC
>TRBV18|.|TRBJ1-1|.
CASSPRGGSMNTEAFF
TGTGCCAGCTCACCACGAGGGGGAAGTATGAACACTGAAGCTTTCTTT
>TRBV7-9|.|TRBJ2-3|once
CASRPGADTQYF
TGTGCCAGCAGGCCAGGGGCAGATACGCAGTATTTT
>TRBV13|.|TRBJ1-6|once
CASSPNRADNSPLHF
TGTGCCAGCAGCCCGAACAGGGCGGATAATTCACCCCTCCACTTT
>TRBV7-9|.|TRBJ1-1|.
CASSSSMNTEAFF
TGTGCCAGCAGCTCCAGTATGAACACTGAAGCTTTCTTT
>TRBV27|.|TRBJ1-2|.
CASSREGGYYGYTF
TGTGCCAGCAGTCGGGAGGGGGGATATTATGGCTACACCTTC
>TRBV6-1|.|TRBJ2-7|.
CASSEARGSYEQYF
TGTGCCAGCAGTGAAGCGAGAGGCTCCTACGAGCAGTACTTC
>TRBV5-6|.|TRBJ2-7|few
CASSLSRGGQYF
TGTGCCAGCAGCTTGTCCAGAGGGGGGCAGTACTTC
>TRBV2|.|TRBJ1-1|.
CASSEVQIMNTEAFF
TGTGCCAGCAGTGAGGTGCAGATCATGAACACTGAAGCTTTCTTT
>TRBV4-2|TRBD1|TRBJ2-7|few
CASSQDRSTGVSSYEQYF
TGTGCCAGCAGCCAAGATCGGTCGACAGGGGTCAGCTCCTACGAGCAGTACTTC
>TRBV6-5|.|TRBJ1-1|.
CASRPTVNTEAFF
TGTGCCAGCAGGCCAACGGTGAACACTGAAGCTTTCTTT
>TRBV5-1|.|TRBJ1-6|.
CASSLVPGLNSPLHF
TGCGCCAGCAGCTTGGTGCCAGGGCTTAATTCACCCCTCCACTTT
>TRBV5-1|.|TRBJ1-2|.
CASSDQRTYGYTF
TGCGCCAGCAGCGACCAGCGGACTTATGGCTACACCTTC